These 21 T cell receptor beta chains were sequenced from one sample in a study of blood T cell repertoires in COVID-19. Repertoires were generated with immunoSEQ multiplex PCR, while TCRdb's copy carries only in-frame clones and drops some. This table holds roughly 180,000 clones, 82% found once. Material for sequencing was PBMCs or T cells enriched from blood (not recorded which). Receptors were obtained from a man aged 60 to 69 who had recovered from COVID-19.

The rearrangement links TRBV3-1 (or the pseudogene TRBV3-2) to TRBJ2-7; 13 bases fit TRBD2. CDR3 size: 18 residues. Trimming cost V 2 bases and J 5 bases; bases outside gene matches: 12. Germline values: CDR1 LGHDT, CDR2 YNNKEL (reference sequence). CDR3 nucleotide sequence: TGTGCCAGCAGCCAAACCTGGACTAGCGGGAGATCTCATGACGAGCAGTACTTC. It encodes CASSQTWTSGRSHDEQYF.

This clone was seen a few times. The chain couples TRBV5-6 to TRBJ2-7; 9 bases match TRBD1. Unmatched junction bases numbered 8, after V lost 0 bases and J lost 7 bases. In germline, CDR1 is SGHDT, CDR2 YYEEEE. This CDR3 contains 15 residues. This CDR3 reads CASSLAGTGPREQYF. The DNA for the CDR3 is TGTGCCAGCAGCTTGGCCGGGACAGGGCCCCGGGAGCAGTACTTC.

V is TRBV7-3 and J is TRBJ1-5, with no clear D. Germline CDR1 and CDR2: SGHTA and FQGTGA. The CDR3 has 13 amino acids. V dropped 5 bases and J dropped 7 bases, with 12 bases sitting between them. This CDR3 reads CASSPRTGQPQHF. For the CDR3, the DNA is TGTGCCAGCAGCCCCAGGACGGGGCAGCCCCAGCATTTT.

The V and J genes are TRBV5-5 and TRBJ2-6, with D perhaps matching TRBD2 (5 bases). CDR1 is SGHKS, CDR2 YYEKEE, per germline (reference sequence). Deletions cut 4 bases from V and 0 bases from J, with 11 bases between. The CDR3 extends over 16 amino acids. This CDR3 reads CASSIGLHSGANVLTF. The CDR3 bases are TGTGCCAGCAGCATAGGACTCCACTCTGGGGCCAACGTCCTGACTTTC.

The chain uses TRBV19 and TRBJ1-2; a weak D match, TRBD1 (6 bases). CDR1 is LNHDA, CDR2 SQIVND, per germline (reference sequence). The CDR3 sequence is 15 residues long. V was cut by 4 bases and J by 4 bases, with 16 bases left in between. In DNA, the CDR3 is TGTGCCAGTAGTACCAATCATGACAGGAGCTATGGCTACACCTTC. This codes for CASSTNHDRSYGYTF.

The chain has TRBV19 and TRBJ1-5; D call uncertain. CDR1 is LNHDA, CDR2 SQIVND, per germline (reference sequence). This CDR3 is 13 amino acids long. The V end was cut by 3 bases, the J end by 8 bases, with 11 bases between. The CDR3 spells CASSISAQEPQHF. The DNA for the CDR3 is TGTGCCAGTAGTATTTCCGCTCAGGAGCCCCAGCATTTT.

The rearrangement uses TRBV24-1 and TRBJ2-1; the match to TRBD1 covers 9 bases. CDR1 is KGHDR, CDR2 SFDVKD, per germline. V shed 7 bases, J shed 5 bases, and the junction held 8 bases outside the gene matches. This CDR3 comprises 15 residues. The CDR3 reads CATRGTGPSDNEQFF. In nucleotides, the CDR3 is TGTGCCACCAGGGGGACAGGGCCTTCCGACAATGAGCAGTTCTTC.

This clone showed up just a few times. This rearrangement joins TRBV7-9 to TRBJ2-3; 10 nucleotides agree with TRBD1. The germline V gene has CDR1 SEHNR and CDR2 FQNEAQ (reference sequence). The length of the CDR3 is 17 residues. V lost 5 bases, J lost 4 bases, and 12 bases stayed unmatched. CDR3 coding DNA: TGTGCCAGCAGCCCCCCCTTTAGGGACAGGGGAGCAGATACGCAGTATTTT. Residues: CASSPPFRDRGADTQYF.

The CDR3 DNA follows: TGTGCCAGCAGAGGCGGGGGGACTAATGAAAAACTGTTTTTT. Its protein product is CASRGGGTNEKLFF. This chain connects TRBV7-8 to TRBJ1-4; weak D call: TRBD1 (5 bases). V lost 6 bases and J 2 bases, leaving 10 bases between the germline ends. Germline-derived CDR1 and CDR2 are SGHVS and FQNEAQ. The CDR3 length is 14 residues. Full variable domain (rest looked up from reference TRBV7-8 and TRBJ1-4): GAGVSQSPRYKVAKRGQDVALRCDPISGHVSLFWYQQALGQGPEFLTYFQNEAQLDKSGLPSDRFFAERPEGSVSTLKIQRTQQEDSAVYLCASRGGGTNEKLFFGSGTQLSVL.

V is TRBV28 and J is TRBJ1-2; 9 nucleotides align to TRBD1. J gave up 7 bases and V 4 bases, and 7 bases lay outside the gene matches. Germline V gene lookup returns CDR1 MDHEN and CDR2 SYDVKM. The CDR3 is 14 residues long. Here the CDR3 reads CASSSSRTGVGYTF. The CDR3 coding sequence is TGTGCCAGCAGTTCCTCCCGGACAGGGGTTGGCTACACCTTC.

The chain carries TRBV2 and TRBJ1-2; D may be TRBD1 (6 bases). This CDR3 spans 14 amino acids. Germline lookup yields CDR1 SNHLY and CDR2 FYNNEI. V was trimmed by 3 bases and J by 5 bases, leaving 13 bases between them. The CDR3 reads CASSETGEVYGYTF. CDR3 bases: TGTGCCAGCAGTGAGACAGGCGAAGTATATGGCTACACCTTC.

The rearrangement joins TRBV7-8 to TRBJ2-3, with unresolved D. Germline loops: CDR1 SGHVS, CDR2 FQNEAQ. Trimming stripped 1 base from V and 3 bases from J, with 5 bases between. The CDR3 contains 13 residues. Written as DNA, the CDR3 is TGTGCCAGCAGCTTAGTTTTAACAGATACGCAGTATTTT. It specifies CASSLVLTDTQYF.

The chain couples TRBV7-9 to TRBJ2-3; D is undetermined. Germline V gene lookup returns CDR1 SEHNR and CDR2 FQNEAQ (reference sequence). The V end was cut by 2 bases, the J end by 2 bases, with 11 bases between. The CDR3 sequence is 15 residues long. The CDR3 is CASSLLALNTDTQYF. CDR3 bases: TGTGCCAGCAGCTTACTGGCTCTGAACACAGATACGCAGTATTTT.

Comment on this clone: At one end the junction does not follow the germline gene, possibly because of a read error. The DNA for the CDR3 is TGTGCTAGCAGCTTGACAAGCGGGGGCCAAGAGACCCAGTACTTC. Translating gives CASSLTSGGQETQYF. This sequence joins TRBV7-7 and TRBJ2-5; 8 bases fit TRBD2. CDR3 size: 15 residues. Germline V lookup: CDR1 SSHAT, CDR2 FNYEAQ (reference sequence).

The chain employs TRBV6-5 and TRBJ1-5; D might be TRBD1 (5 bases). This CDR3 region has 15 residues. Trimming removed 6 bases at V and 6 bases at J, with 18 bases between. CDR1 is MNHEY and CDR2 is SVGAGI in the germline V gene. The CDR3 coding sequence is TGTGCCAGCAGCCCCCCCGGCGGGGGTGGTCAGCCCCAGCATTTT. Residues: CASSPPGGGGQPQHF.

The CDR3 reads CASSLTLSGNTIYF. CDR3 nucleotide sequence: TGTGCCAGCAGCCTCACTCTCTCTGGAAACACCATATATTTT. V usage is TRBV11-1 and J usage is TRBJ1-3; D is unclear. Trimming removed 5 bases from V and 0 bases from J, with 8 bases in between. The CDR3 has 14 amino acids. Per germline, CDR1 SGHAT and CDR2 FQDESV (reference sequence).

A few counts support this clone. The V and J genes are TRBV6-5 and TRBJ1-2; D is unresolved. Trimming removed 0 bases at V and 4 bases at J, with 12 bases between. Germline V gene sequence: CDR1 MNHEY, CDR2 SVGAGI. The CDR3 sequence is 15 residues long. The CDR3 DNA is TGTGCCAGCAGTTACTCTCGAGGGTTGGGCTATGGCTACACCTTC. This codes for CASSYSRGLGYGYTF.

The V gene is TRBV27, the J gene TRBJ1-5, with 9 positions matching TRBD1. Germline V gene lookup returns CDR1 MNHEY and CDR2 SMNVEV (reference sequence). The CDR3 spans 15 residues. Trimming removed 3 bases from V and 6 bases from J; junction bases left unmatched: 6. DNA of the CDR3: TGTGCCAGCAGTTTCCGACAGGGGGAGGGTCAGCCCCAGCATTTT. This codes for CASSFRQGEGQPQHF.

The chain uses TRBV14 and TRBJ2-7; 9 bases fit TRBD2. The CDR3 totals 17 residues. Germline V gives CDR1 SGHDN, CDR2 FVKESK. V dropped 3 bases and J dropped 7; count of bases not matched to a gene: 16. CDR3 nucleotides: TGTGCCAGCAGCCAGACCGGTAGCGGGGGCCCCAATTGGGAGCAGTACTTC. It yields the protein CASSQTGSGGPNWEQYF.

As regards this clone: This specimen includes other DNA sequences encoding the same CDR3. The CDR3 region has the DNA TGTGCCAGCAGCCCTCTCGACGAGCAGTACTTC. It is translated as CASSPLDEQYF. The chain carries TRBV7-9 and TRBJ2-7; D not certain. The CDR3 totals 11 residues. Per the germline V gene, CDR1 is SEHNR and CDR2 is FQNEAQ (reference sequence). Trimming took 5 bases from V and 5 from J, leaving 7 bases between them. Full variable domain (missing parts from reference TRBV7-9 and TRBJ2-7): DTGVSQNPRHKITKRGQNVTFRCDPISEHNRLYWYRQTLGQGPEFLTYFQNEAQLEKSRLLSDRFSAERPKGSFSTLEIQRTEQGDSAMYLCASSPLDEQYFGPGTRLTVT.

The rearrangement joins TRBV9 to TRBJ2-6, with 9 bases matching TRBD1. Germline loops: CDR1 SGDLS, CDR2 YYNGEE. The CDR3 runs to 17 residues. Germline trimming cut 3 bases from V and 2 bases from J; bases unmatched to any gene: 6. CDR3 DNA sequence: TGTGCCAGCAGCGCTACAGGGGGCGCGGCTGGGGCCAACGTCCTGACTTTC. Its translation: CASSATGGAAGANVLTF. Looking up the rest from reference TRBV9 and TRBJ2-6 gives the full variable domain: DSGVTQTPKHLITATGQRVTLRCSPRSGDLSVYWYQQSLDQGLQFLIQYYNGEERAKGNILERFSAQQFPDLHSELNLSSLELGDSALYFCASSATGGAAGANVLTFGAGSRLTVL.